Listed below are T cell receptor beta chains from one sample, sequenced in a study of blood T cell repertoires in COVID-19. Here immunoSEQ multiplex PCR was the method, and the copy in TCRdb shows in-frame clones only, minus some. Of roughly 200,000 clones listed, 80% to 90% are singletons. Sequenced: PBMCs or T cells enriched from blood (not recorded which). All receptors derive from a woman aged 40 to 50 with acute COVID-19. Each CDR3 is given with its conserved first and last residue. D genes are given only for firm matches. Clone size is not always given. Where it is, it says once, few, many or a class for expanded clones.

CDR3 DNA,CDR3 protein,J gene,clone size,D gene,V gene
TGCGCCAGCAGCTTAAGGGGCATCTCTAGCACAGATACGCAGTATTTT,CASSLRGISSTDTQYF,TRBJ2-3,NA,NA,TRBV5-1
TGTGCCAGCTCGGACAGGTCCGTGGGAGGCTACACCTTC,CASSDRSVGGYTF,TRBJ1-2,NA,TRBD1,TRBV18
TGCGCCAGCAGCCAACTAACAGGGGGGGACACTGAAGCTTTCTTT,CASSQLTGGDTEAFF,TRBJ1-1,NA,TRBD1,TRBV4-1
TGCGCCAGCAGCAGGGGTACGAACACTGAAGCTTTCTTT,CASSRGTNTEAFF,TRBJ1-1,few,NA,TRBV4-1
TGTGCCAGCAGCTGGGGGGGGACAGGGCACCAAGAGACCCAGTACTTC,CASSWGGTGHQETQYF,TRBJ2-5,NA,TRBD1,TRBV5-5
TGTGCCAGTAGTATATCGCCAGACTATGGCTACACCTTC,CASSISPDYGYTF,TRBJ1-2,NA,NA,TRBV19
TGTGCCAGCAGCGGCGGGACAGGGAATCAGCCCCAGCATTTT,CASSGGTGNQPQHF,TRBJ1-5,NA,TRBD1,TRBV7-9
TGCGCCAGCAGCCCCTTAACAGGGGGGTATGATGGCTACACCTTC,CASSPLTGGYDGYTF,TRBJ1-2,NA,TRBD1,TRBV5-1
TGTGCCAGCAGCTTGGGGGACAGGGGGGATCAGCCCCAGCATTTT,CASSLGDRGDQPQHF,TRBJ1-5,NA,TRBD1,TRBV5-6
TGTGCCACAAATCAGGGCAATCAGCCCCAGCATTTT,CATNQGNQPQHF,TRBJ1-5,NA,NA,TRBV15
TGTGCCAGCAGCCCGGGACAGGGCTCAGGCTATGGCTACACCTTC,CASSPGQGSGYGYTF,TRBJ1-2,NA,TRBD1,TRBV6-5
TGTGCCATCAGTGAGGCAGGAAATCAGCCCCAGCATTTT,CAISEAGNQPQHF,TRBJ1-5,few,NA,TRBV10-3
TGTGCCAGCAGCTTACAAAGGGGGTATGGCTACACCTTC,CASSLQRGYGYTF,TRBJ1-2,many,NA,TRBV7-2
TGTGCCAGCAGTGAAGCGCTTGTAGGGGCGAATGGCTACACCTTC,CASSEALVGANGYTF,TRBJ1-2,NA,NA,TRBV6-1
TGTGCCAGCAGTGAAGAGGTCACGGGTTTCGACGAGCAGTACTTC,CASSEEVTGFDEQYF,TRBJ2-7,few,NA,TRBV6-1
TGTGCCAGCAGCCAAATTGGACAGGGGGATGAGACCCAGTACTTC,CASSQIGQGDETQYF,TRBJ2-5,NA,TRBD1,TRBV11-2
TGTGCCAGCAGCGTTGGGCCGGAGGCCTCCACCAATGAGCAGTTCTTC,CASSVGPEASTNEQFF,TRBJ2-1,NA,NA,TRBV9
TGTGCCAGCAGTAGTTACATGAACACTGAAGCTTTCTTT,CASSSYMNTEAFF,TRBJ1-1,NA,NA,TRBV6-6
TGTGCCAGCAGCCCAGGGCCTAGCGGCTACAATGAGCAGTTCTTC,CASSPGPSGYNEQFF,TRBJ2-1,NA,TRBD2,TRBV9
TGCGCCAGCAGCCCGCTGGGGGCGAGCAATCAGCCCCAGCATTTT,CASSPLGASNQPQHF,TRBJ1-5,NA,NA,TRBV5-1
TGTGCCAGCACCCCTGGACAGGGATCCTACAATGAGCAGTTCTTC,CASTPGQGSYNEQFF,TRBJ2-1,once,TRBD1,TRBV9
TGCGCCAGCAGCATGACAGGGAACACTGAAGCTTTCTTT,CASSMTGNTEAFF,TRBJ1-1,NA,NA,TRBV5-1
TGTGCCAGCAGCGTAGATCCGGCAACTAATGAAAAACTGTTTTTT,CASSVDPATNEKLFF,TRBJ1-4,NA,NA,TRBV9
TGTGCCAGCAGTGAAGGAGGCCAGCCCCAGCATTTT,CASSEGGQPQHF,TRBJ1-5,NA,NA,TRBV6-1
TGTGCCATCAGTGAGTCCCTAGGACAGTACAATGAGCAGTTCTTC,CAISESLGQYNEQFF,TRBJ2-1,NA,NA,TRBV10-3
TGCGCCAGCAGCACCACTACGAACACTGAAGCTTTCTTT,CASSTTTNTEAFF,TRBJ1-1,NA,NA,TRBV5-1
TGTGCCAGCAGTCGTTTGAACACTGAAGCTTTCTTT,CASSRLNTEAFF,TRBJ1-1,once,NA,TRBV27
TGTGCCAGCAGCTTAGGCCAGAACTATGGCTACACCTTC,CASSLGQNYGYTF,TRBJ1-2,NA,NA,TRBV7-2
TGTGCCAGCAGCGGGTCCGGTGAGGGTAACAATGAGCAGTTCTTC,CASSGSGEGNNEQFF,TRBJ2-1,NA,NA,TRBV7-9
TGTGCCAGCAGCAACCTAGCGGGGGCCCTTTCGGAGCAGTTCTTC,CASSNLAGALSEQFF,TRBJ2-1,NA,TRBD2,TRBV7-9
TGTGCCAGCAGCGTTGAACAGGGGCCTACAGGAAACACCATATATTTT,CASSVEQGPTGNTIYF,TRBJ1-3,NA,TRBD1,TRBV9
TGTGCCAGCAGCCCAAGATTAGGGGGCAGCACAGATACGCAGTATTTT,CASSPRLGGSTDTQYF,TRBJ2-3,NA,TRBD1,TRBV11-2
TGTGCCAGCAGCCCGACAACAGGGAGCGCGTATGGCTACACCTTC,CASSPTTGSAYGYTF,TRBJ1-2,NA,NA,TRBV7-3
TGTGCCAGCAACCCGGACAGGGGAGCCTACAATGAGCAGTTCTTC,CASNPDRGAYNEQFF,TRBJ2-1,NA,TRBD1,TRBV27
TGTGCCAGCAGTCCTGTCACCGACATGAACACTGAAGCTTTCTTT,CASSPVTDMNTEAFF,TRBJ1-1,NA,NA,TRBV27
TGTGCCAGCAGCCCGAGTACCGGGGAGCTGTTTTTT,CASSPSTGELFF,TRBJ2-2,NA,NA,TRBV9
TGTGCCAGCAGCTTAGTGGCAGGGTTCAAGGATGAGCAGTTCTTC,CASSLVAGFKDEQFF,TRBJ2-1,NA,NA,TRBV7-9
TGTGCCAGCAGCTCAGGGGGGTATAGCAATCAGCCCCAGCATTTT,CASSSGGYSNQPQHF,TRBJ1-5,NA,TRBD1,TRBV3-1/TRBV3-2
TGTGCCAGTAGTATTTGGGGGACAGTGGGGCCCGGGGAGCTGTTTTTT,CASSIWGTVGPGELFF,TRBJ2-2,NA,TRBD1,TRBV19
TGTGCCAGCAGCTCCGGACTGACTAGCAATCAGCCCCAGCATTTT,CASSSGLTSNQPQHF,TRBJ1-5,NA,NA,TRBV2
TGTGCCAGCAGTTCCGGGGACAGTCTTGGAAACACCATATATTTT,CASSSGDSLGNTIYF,TRBJ1-3,NA,TRBD1,TRBV6-5
TGTGCCACCAGCAGGGGGGACTCGTCGACAGATACGCAGTATTTT,CATSRGDSSTDTQYF,TRBJ2-3,NA,NA,TRBV15
TGTGCCAGCAGTGTCCACGGGACAACCAGCTCTGGAAACACCATATATTTT,CASSVHGTTSSGNTIYF,TRBJ1-3,NA,NA,TRBV25-1
TGTGCCAGCAGGGGAGACAAGAACACTGAAGCTTTCTTT,CASRGDKNTEAFF,TRBJ1-1,NA,NA,TRBV7-9